Each of the 27 T cell receptor beta chains below was sequenced from the same sample in a study of blood T cells in healthy people across ages. Using a J-beta primer mix together with a sample-barcoded 5' primer, a second PCR was run for roughly 7 to 12 cycles. TCRdb reanalysed the 5' RACE reads using MiXCR and keeps one entry per CDR3 protein. The sample consists of about 650,000 distinct CDR3 sequences, about a third of them appearing once. The sequenced material came from blood. The source of these receptors is a woman aged 80 or over in good health.

The genes are TRBV5-1 and TRBJ1-6, with no clear D. V lost 1 base to trimming and J lost 9 bases, with 17 bases between them. CDR1 and CDR2 from the germline V gene are SGHRS and YFSETQ. The CDR3 has 16 amino acids. The CDR3 bases are TGCGCCAGCAGCTTGACGGTTCCATCGGGAGGTTCACCCCTCCACTTT. It yields the protein CASSLTVPSGGSPLHF.

This clonotype occurred many times. The chain uses TRBV5-1 and TRBJ2-1; possibly TRBD2 for D (6 bases). Looked up from germline, CDR1 is SGHRS and CDR2 is YFSETQ. The ends were cut back, 4 bases at V and 0 bases at J, with 14 bases in the middle. The CDR3 has 16 amino acids. In DNA form, the CDR3 reads TGCGCCAGCAGCGGAAATAGCGGAAGCTCCTACAATGAGCAGTTCTTC. It encodes CASSGNSGSSYNEQFF.

This clonotype has at least ten counts. This rearrangement joins TRBV6-2 or TRBV6-3 to TRBJ2-7; no clear D. The CDR3 sequence is 11 residues long. Per germline, CDR1 MNHEY and CDR2 SVGEGT. The CDR3 region is CATQPAYEQYF. The CDR3 region has the DNA TGTGCTACTCAACCAGCCTACGAGCAGTACTTC.

For this clonotype: A read error may be the cause here, since a much bigger clone is one base away. This chain uses TRBV3-1 with TRBJ2-6; weak D call: TRBD1 (5 bases). This CDR3 has 16 amino acids. CDR1 LGHDT and CDR2 YNNKEL come from the germline V gene (reference sequence). CDR3 sequence: CASSQASGSGANVRTF. The CDR3 coding sequence is TGTGCCAGCAGCCAAGCCTCGGGCTCTGGGGCCAACGTCCGGACTTTC.

The rearrangement joins TRBV5-1 to TRBJ1-2; no clear D gene. The V gene's germline CDR1 is SGHRS and CDR2 YFSETQ. V dropped 5 bases and J dropped 4 bases, with 15 bases sitting between them. The CDR3 loop spans 14 amino acids. The DNA of the CDR3 is TGCGCCAGCAGATTAGCCGACGGCCCCTATGGCTACACCTTC. Translation: CASRLADGPYGYTF.

The sample holds many counts of this clonotype. DNA for the CDR3: TGCAGTGCTAGAGCCCTGGCAGGGAGATTGACTGGGGCCAACGTCCTGACTTTC. It is translated as CSARALAGRLTGANVLTF. This rearrangement joins TRBV20-1 to TRBJ2-6; D may be TRBD1 or TRBD2 (5 bases each). V was shortened by 1 base and J by 2 bases, with 18 bases between the two germline ends. The germline V gene has CDR1 DFQATT and CDR2 SNEGSKA (reference sequence). The CDR3 runs to 18 residues.

This clonotype was seen many times. This chain uses TRBV7-9 with TRBJ1-4; weak D call: TRBD1 (5 bases). The CDR3 consists of 15 residues. Germline CDR1 and CDR2: SEHNR and FQNEAQ (reference sequence). The V and J ends lost 5 bases and 3 bases respectively, with 13 bases between them. As DNA, the CDR3 is TGTGCCAGCAGCCGGTTCGGGGCACCTAATGAAAAACTGTTTTTT. Protein product: CASSRFGAPNEKLFF. Based on the CDR3 plus reference TRBV7-9 and TRBJ1-4, the full variable domain is DTGVSQNPRHKITKRGQNVTFRCDPISEHNRLYWYRQTLGQGPEFLTYFQNEAQLEKSRLLSDRFSAERPKGSFSTLEIQRTEQGDSAMYLCASSRFGAPNEKLFFGSGTQLSVL.

This clonotype has ten or more counts. V usage is TRBV28 and J usage is TRBJ1-5; 7 bases line up with TRBD1. The CDR3 has 15 residues. CDR1 and CDR2 from the germline V gene are MDHEN and SYDVKM. V was clipped by 4 bases and J by 3 bases; unmatched bases: 6. CDR3 in amino acids: CASSSPTGTNQPQHF. In nucleotides, the CDR3 is TGTGCCAGCAGTTCGCCGACAGGGACCAATCAGCCCCAGCATTTT. Combining the CDR3 with reference TRBV28 and TRBJ1-5 gives the whole variable domain DVKVTQSSRYLVKRTGEKVFLECVQDMDHENMFWYRQDPGLGLRLIYFSYDVKMKEKGDIPEGYSVSREKKERFSLILESASTNQTSMYLCASSSPTGTNQPQHFGDGTRLSIL.

This clonotype was seen a few times. V usage is TRBV11-2 and J usage is TRBJ2-2, with unresolved D. Germline V gene sequence: CDR1 SGHAT, CDR2 FQNNGV. V was cut by 0 bases and J by 2 bases, with 7 bases left in between. This CDR3 contains 15 residues. This CDR3 is CASSLDPLNTGELFF. The CDR3 DNA reads as TGTGCCAGCAGCTTAGATCCCCTAAACACCGGGGAGCTGTTTTTT. Full variable domain (remainder filled in from reference TRBV11-2 and TRBJ2-2): EAGVAQSPRYKIIEKRQSVAFWCNPISGHATLYWYQQILGQGPKLLIQFQNNGVVDDSQLPKDRFSAERLKGVDSTLKIQPAKLEDSAVYLCASSLDPLNTGELFFGEGSRLTVL.

This clonotype was seen more than once but under ten times. This sequence joins TRBV7-2 and TRBJ2-3; TRBD2 matches 9 bases. The CDR3 sequence is 14 residues long. The germline V gene encodes CDR1 SGHTA and CDR2 FQGNSA. Germline trimming cut 4 bases from V and 3 bases from J; bases unmatched to any gene: 2. The CDR3 nucleotides read TGTGCCAGCAGCTGCGCGGGGGGGACAGATACGCAGTATTTT. This gives the protein CASSCAGGTDTQYF.

This clonotype was seen many times. This chain uses TRBV30 with TRBJ2-3; 12 positions match TRBD2. The germline V gene encodes CDR1 GTSNPN and CDR2 SVGIG (reference sequence). The V gene end was trimmed by 2 bases and the J gene end by 2 bases; junction bases not matched to a gene: 5. This CDR3 has 16 amino acids. The CDR3 protein is CAWSPGLAGFTDTQYF. CDR3 sequence (DNA): TGTGCCTGGAGTCCAGGACTAGCGGGGTTCACAGATACGCAGTATTTT.

Only a few counts were recorded for this clonotype. This sequence may be a read error, since a much larger clone differs from it by one base. This chain uses TRBV2 with TRBJ2-3; D not resolved. The germline V gene has CDR1 SNHLY and CDR2 FYNNEI. CDR3 length equals 15 residues. CDR3 in amino acids: CASSADQVGTDAQYF. CDR3 bases: TGTGCCAGCAGTGCGGACCAGGTGGGCACAGATGCGCAGTATTTT.

This clonotype has only one observation. Being one base from a much bigger clone, this may be a read error. Since the CDR3 does not end with the conserved phenylalanine or tryptophan, this likely comes from a read error. V gene TRBV12-3 or TRBV12-4 combines with J gene TRBJ1-2; 7 nucleotides align to TRBD1. V was pared by 4 bases and J by 8 bases, with 4 bases of the junction left unmatched. The CDR3 is 12 residues long. The CDR3 loop reads CASSWGTVGYTL. As DNA, the CDR3 is TGTGCCAGCAGTTGGGGGACAGTCGGCTACACCTTA.

This clonotype was detected only a few times. The chain couples TRBV5-1 to TRBJ1-1; D might be TRBD1 (5 bases). The V end lost 3 bases, the J end lost 1 base, and 13 bases lay between the germline ends. CDR3 length: 15 residues. The V gene's germline CDR1 is SGHRS and CDR2 YFSETQ. DNA for the CDR3: TGCGCCAGCAGCTCCTCCAGGGCCAGGAACACTGAAGCTTTCTTT. Translating it yields CASSSSRARNTEAFF.

J is TRBJ2-3 and V is TRBV2, with D tentatively TRBD2 (6 bases). Germline CDR1 SNHLY, CDR2 FYNNEI. The ends were cut back, 6 bases at V and 5 bases at J, with 18 bases in the middle. This CDR3 is built from 15 residues. CDR3 DNA sequence: TGTGCCAGCAGAAGGCTAGCGCGACCGGGAGATACGCAGTATTTT. As protein: CASRRLARPGDTQYF.

To note about this clonotype: A read error may be the cause here, since a much bigger clone is one base away. This chain joins TRBV9 and TRBJ2-7; a possible D gene is TRBD1 (5 bases). This CDR3 is 15 amino acids long. Germline-derived CDR1 and CDR2 are SGDLS and YYNGEE. Trimming pared 0 bases from V and 7 bases from J, leaving 17 bases between. CDR3 sequence reads: CASSVEGQGNHEQYF. CDR3 nucleotide sequence: TGTGCCAGCAGCGTAGAAGGGCAGGGTAATCATGAGCAGTACTTC.

This clonotype was observed at least ten times. V gene TRBV6-2 or TRBV6-3 combines with J gene TRBJ2-5; D is uncertain. The CDR3 sequence is 12 residues long. Germline loops: CDR1 MNHEY, CDR2 SVGEGT. The V gene lost 10 bases and the J gene lost 4 bases, with 13 bases spanning the gap. CDR3 in DNA: TGTGCCACCCGTACGGCCGGAGAGACCCAGTACTTC. It encodes CATRTAGETQYF.

V is TRBV10-3 and J is TRBJ2-2, with TRBD2 as a possible D gene (5 bases). Germline values: CDR1 ENHRY, CDR2 SYGVKD. The V end was cut by 11 bases, the J end by 0 bases, with 7 bases between. The CDR3 consists of 12 residues. The DNA of the CDR3 is TGTGCCTCGGGGACGAACACCGGGGAGCTGTTTTTT. Translation gives CASGTNTGELFF.

As to this clonotype: One end of the junction varies from germline; a read error may be responsible. The chain combines TRBV7-7 with TRBJ2-5, with 7 bases that match TRBD1. CDR3 length: 15 amino acids. CDR1 and CDR2 (germline): SSHAT, FNYEAQ (reference sequence). In DNA form, the CDR3 reads TGTGCTAGCAGTTTGACAGGGCTAAGCCAAGAGACCCAGTACTTC. It is translated as CASSLTGLSQETQYF.

V usage is TRBV5-1 and J usage is TRBJ2-1; 8 bases line up with TRBD1. This CDR3 is 17 amino acids long. CDR1 SGHRS and CDR2 YFSETQ come from the germline V gene. Trimming removed 4 bases from V and 5 bases from J; junction bases left unmatched: 14. In nucleotides, the CDR3 is TGCGCCAGCAGCCTCACCTGGACAGGGAAGGGGAACAATGAGCAGTTCTTC. It specifies CASSLTWTGKGNNEQFF.

This clonotype showed up many times. This sequence joins TRBV20-1 and TRBJ2-5, with D perhaps TRBD2 (6 bases). The V and J ends lost 3 bases and 0 bases respectively, with 17 bases between them. The CDR3 sequence is 16 residues long. Germline CDR1 DFQATT, CDR2 SNEGSKA (reference sequence). As DNA, the CDR3 is TGCAGTGCTAGGGGTCGGGACTCCCGGTACCAAGAGACCCAGTACTTC. The encoded protein is CSARGRDSRYQETQYF.

This clonotype was counted ten times or more. The V call is TRBV5-1, the J call TRBJ2-5, with 10 bases matching TRBD2. V was pared by 2 bases and J by 7 bases, with 11 bases of the junction left unmatched. Per germline, CDR1 SGHRS and CDR2 YFSETQ. The CDR3 contains 16 residues. The CDR3 region has the DNA TGCGCCAGCAGCTTCGGACTAGCGGCCCGTTCGCGGACCCAGTACTTC. Translating gives CASSFGLAARSRTQYF. Full variable domain (outside the CDR3, taken from reference TRBV5-1 and TRBJ2-5): KAGVTQTPRYLIKTRGQQVTLSCSPISGHRSVSWYQQTPGQGLQFLFEYFSETQRNKGNFPGRFSGRQFSNSRSEMNVSTLELGDSALYLCASSFGLAARSRTQYFGPGTRLLVL.

This clonotype was observed at least ten times. This may be a read error: a much more frequent sequence differs by one nucleotide. This rearrangement joins TRBV29-1 to TRBJ2-5; TRBD2 matches 9 bases. V was clipped by 3 bases and J by 11 bases; unmatched bases: 10. There are 13 residues in the CDR3. CDR1 and CDR2 from the germline V gene are SQVTM and ANQGSEA. The DNA of the CDR3 is TGCAGCGTTGAGCGGGGGGGCTATAATGAGCAGTACTTC. Its protein product is CSVERGGYNEQYF.

In this sample, this clonotype turned up many times. The rearrangement joins TRBV27 to TRBJ1-1; TRBD1 agrees at 7 bases. The length of the CDR3 is 13 residues. Germline V gene data show CDR1 as MNHEY and CDR2 as SMNVEV (reference sequence). Trimming took 5 bases from V and 11 from J; bases not matched to a gene: 11. Here the CDR3 DNA reads TGTGCCAGCAGTCTAGATGAGGGGGCAGGGGCTTTCTTT. Translating it yields CASSLDEGAGAFF.

This clonotype was seen only a few times. The chain employs TRBV12-3 or TRBV12-4 and TRBJ2-2; tentatively, D is TRBD1 (6 bases). Trimming left V 0 bases short and J 4 bases short, with 9 bases between. This CDR3 region has 15 residues. CDR3: CASSLAQGSTGELFF. The DNA for the CDR3 is TGTGCCAGCAGTTTAGCGCAGGGGTCCACCGGGGAGCTGTTTTTT.

This clonotype has just a few counts. Given a much more abundant clone one base away, this may be a read error. J is TRBJ2-1 and V is TRBV3-1; perhaps TRBD2 as D (5 bases). Germline CDR1 is LGHDT and CDR2 is YNNKEL (reference sequence). The CDR3 runs 15 residues. Trimming pared 0 bases from V and 4 bases from J, leaving 10 bases between. The CDR3 DNA sequence: TGTGCCAGCAGCCAAGAGGCTAGCCCATACAATGAGCAGTTCTTC. Translated, it gives CASSQEASPYNEQFF.

The table lists this clonotype with many counts. CDR3 sequence reads: CSARGETGNEQYF. CDR3 coding DNA: TGCAGTGCTAGAGGGGAGACAGGGAACGAGCAGTACTTC. The genes are TRBV20-1 and TRBJ2-7; 7 positions match TRBD1. The CDR3 consists of 13 residues. V lost 1 base and J lost 5; bases outside the gene matches: 5. The V gene's germline CDR1 is DFQATT and CDR2 SNEGSKA (reference sequence).